Following are 21 T cell receptor beta chains from one sample sequenced in a study of cytomegalovirus exposure and HLA in healthy donors. Primers for the PCR totalled 60 Vbeta and 13 Jbeta. The repertoire was sequenced with immunoSEQ multiplex PCR; TCRdb's copy has only in-frame clones and lacks some. Seen here are some 100,000 clones, 70% to 85% observed once, and the top ten hold under 14%. The material sequenced was PBMCs. The origin of the receptors is a woman between 50 and 59 years old in good health and CMV-seropositive.

In nucleotides, the CDR3 is TGTGCCTGGAGTGCCCAACAGGGGGTGGGGGCTTTCTTT. This gives the protein CAWSAQQGVGAFF. V and J are TRBV30 and TRBJ1-1, with TRBD1 matching over 8 bases. Germline V gene sequence: CDR1 GTSNPN, CDR2 SVGIG (reference sequence). V shed 1 base and J 11 bases; nucleotides not matched to a gene: 9. CDR3 length equals 13 residues. Filled out from reference TRBV30 and TRBJ1-1, the complete variable domain reads SQTIHQWPATLVQPVGSPLSLECTVEGTSNPNLYWYRQAAGRGLQLLFYSVGIGQISSEVPQNLSASRPQDRQFILSSKKLLLSDSGFYLCAWSAQQGVGAFFGQGTRLTVV.

CDR3 amino acids: CASTPSAGGWTGELFF. The CDR3 DNA reads as TGTGCCAGCACCCCCTCGGCGGGAGGGTGGACCGGGGAGCTGTTTTTT. The chain links TRBV27 to TRBJ2-2; 9 bases are a match to TRBD2. V lost 7 bases to trimming and J lost 5 bases; unmatched junction nucleotides: 11. Germline values: CDR1 MNHEY, CDR2 SMNVEV (reference sequence). The CDR3 loop spans 16 amino acids.

V usage is TRBV7-2 and J usage is TRBJ1-4; tentatively, D is TRBD1 (5 bases). The CDR3 runs to 15 residues. Germline-derived CDR1 and CDR2 are SGHTA and FQGNSA. V lost 5 bases and J 0 bases, leaving 10 bases between the germline ends. CDR3 DNA: TGTGCCAGCAGCCCCGACAGAGCAACTAATGAAAAACTGTTTTTT. As protein: CASSPDRATNEKLFF.

This chain joins TRBV19 and TRBJ2-1; the match to TRBD2 covers 14 bases. Germline V CDR1 and CDR2: LNHDA, SQIVND (reference sequence). J was trimmed by 2 bases and V by 1 base; bases with no gene match: 13. CDR3 length equals 21 residues. CDR3 bases: TGTGCCAGTAGTATAGGGGGTAAGGGGACTAGCGGGAGATCAGCCTACAATGAGCAGTTCTTC. Translating it yields CASSIGGKGTSGRSAYNEQFF.

This clone was detected only a few times. The rearrangement links TRBV2 to TRBJ2-1, with 8 bases aligning to TRBD2. The germline gives CDR1 SNHLY, CDR2 FYNNEI. The CDR3 covers 15 residues. V lost 4 bases and J lost 1; bases outside the gene matches: 3. This chain's CDR3 is CASSAGTRSYNEQFF. In DNA, the CDR3 is TGTGCCAGCAGTGCCGGGACTAGATCCTACAATGAGCAGTTCTTC.

The chain is built from TRBV4-1 and TRBJ1-5, with D unclear. With 0 bases removed from V and 5 bases from J, the gap between germline ends came to 14 bases. The CDR3 sequence is 16 residues long. From germline, CDR1 is MGHRA and CDR2 YSYEKL. The CDR3 bases are TGCGCCAGCAGCCAAGACGCCGCAGCGGGGTATCAGCCCCAGCATTTT. It specifies CASSQDAAAGYQPQHF.

The rearrangement uses TRBV6-5 and TRBJ2-5; 11 bases match TRBD1. The DNA end is a closer match to TRBJ2-7, so the J assignment may be wrong. CDR3 length: 14 amino acids. Germline V gene sequence: CDR1 MNHEY, CDR2 SVGAGI. CDR3 protein: CASTGTGGSYEQYF. In DNA form, the CDR3 reads TGTGCCAGCACCGGGACAGGGGGCTCCTACGAGCAGTACTTC.

A few counts support this clone. The same CDR3 also results from other DNA sequences found in this sample. The chain uses TRBV29-1 and TRBJ2-3; D possibly corresponds to TRBD2 (6 bases). Germline CDR1 is SQVTM and CDR2 is ANQGSEA. This CDR3 region has 14 residues. Trimming took 3 bases from V and 6 from J, leaving 16 bases between them. CDR3 sequence: CSVERTGEGDTQYF. For the CDR3, the DNA is TGCAGCGTTGAGAGGACGGGGGAAGGGGATACGCAGTATTTT.

The chain has TRBV6-5 and TRBJ2-5; TRBD1 matches 8 bases. Judging by the DNA end, TRBJ2-7 fits better; the J call may be wrong. The CDR3 runs 12 residues. Germline V CDR1 and CDR2: MNHEY, SVGAGI. CDR3 sequence: CASRTGVREQYF. As DNA, the CDR3 is TGTGCCAGCAGGACAGGGGTTCGCGAGCAGTACTTC.

The V gene is TRBV5-1, the J gene TRBJ2-6; 8 bases fit TRBD1. CDR1 is SGHRS and CDR2 is YFSETQ in the germline V gene. The CDR3 totals 18 residues. The V and J ends lost 1 base and 2 bases, in that order; junction bases with no gene match: 8. CDR3 sequence reads: CASSLWGTGDPGANVLTF. CDR3 DNA: TGCGCCAGCAGCTTGTGGGGGACAGGAGATCCTGGGGCCAACGTCCTGACTTTC. The full variable domain, completed using reference TRBV5-1 and TRBJ2-6, is KAGVTQTPRYLIKTRGQQVTLSCSPISGHRSVSWYQQTPGQGLQFLFEYFSETQRNKGNFPGRFSGRQFSNSRSEMNVSTLELGDSALYLCASSLWGTGDPGANVLTFGAGSRLTVL.

The chain employs TRBV7-2 and TRBJ2-4; D is unclear. This CDR3 has 16 amino acids. Trimming took 5 bases from V and 1 from J, leaving 15 bases between them. CDR1 is SGHTA, CDR2 FQGNSA, per germline. CDR3 DNA: TGTGCCAGCAGCCCCTCCTTCGATCGGGCCAAAAACATTCAGTACTTC. As protein: CASSPSFDRAKNIQYF.

This chain joins TRBV6-1 and TRBJ2-5; 8 bases line up with TRBD2. CDR3 size: 19 residues. The germline CDR1 and CDR2 sequences are MNHNS and SASEGT. Losses at the gene ends were 2 bases for V and 1 base for J; bases not matched to a gene: 15. The CDR3 sequence: CASSEFLGTRGTFQETQYF. The CDR3, as DNA: TGTGCCAGCAGTGAATTTCTTGGGACTAGGGGGACATTCCAAGAGACCCAGTACTTC.

This clone was seen once. V gene TRBV10-3 combines with J gene TRBJ2-6, with D possibly matching TRBD1 (5 bases). Trimming took 6 bases from V and 0 from J, leaving 9 bases between them. The CDR3 runs to 15 residues. Germline assignment: CDR1 ENHRY and CDR2 SYGVKD. CDR3 coding DNA: TGTGCCATCAGGACAGACAACTCTGGGGCCAACGTCCTGACTTTC. This encodes CAIRTDNSGANVLTF.

The chain is built from TRBV7-9 and TRBJ1-5; D remains ambiguous. With 5 bases removed from V and 5 bases from J, the gap between germline ends came to 16 bases. The CDR3 contains 15 residues. Germline CDR1 is SEHNR and CDR2 is FQNEAQ (reference sequence). In DNA, the CDR3 is TGTGCCAGCAGCCCTACTGGGCAGGCAGATCAGCCCCAGCATTTT. Encoded protein: CASSPTGQADQPQHF. Using reference TRBV7-9 and TRBJ1-5 for the parts outside the CDR3, the full variable domain is DTGVSQNPRHKITKRGQNVTFRCDPISEHNRLYWYRQTLGQGPEFLTYFQNEAQLEKSRLLSDRFSAERPKGSFSTLEIQRTEQGDSAMYLCASSPTGQADQPQHFGDGTRLSIL.

This clone was found once. The chain couples TRBV11-2 to TRBJ1-1, with D maybe TRBD1 (5 bases). Germline V gives CDR1 SGHAT, CDR2 FQNNGV. This CDR3 region has 14 residues. The V gene lost 5 bases and the J gene lost 4 bases, with 14 bases spanning the gap. CDR3 bases: TGTGCCAGCAGCCGACGGGGGGTTCTCACTGAAGCTTTCTTT. Protein sequence: CASSRRGVLTEAFF.

The table lists this clone with a few counts. The rearrangement uses TRBV5-4 and TRBJ2-7, with TRBD1 identical over 10 bases. CDR3 length equals 14 residues. From germline, CDR1 is SGHNT and CDR2 YYREEE (reference sequence). Trimming took 5 bases from V and 5 from J; bases not matched to a gene: 7. The CDR3 DNA sequence: TGTGCCAGCAGTCTACCCGGGACAGGGGACGAGCAGTACTTC. It is translated as CASSLPGTGDEQYF. Full variable domain (remainder filled in from reference TRBV5-4 and TRBJ2-7): ETGVTQSPTHLIKTRGQQVTLRCSSQSGHNTVSWYQQALGQGPQFIFQYYREEENGRGNFPPRFSGLQFPNYSSELNVNALELDDSALYLCASSLPGTGDEQYFGPGTRLTVT.

This rearrangement joins TRBV5-1 to TRBJ2-3; no definite D call. Trimming left V 8 bases short and J 2 bases short, with 12 bases between. Germline CDR1 and CDR2: SGHRS and YFSETQ. This CDR3 comprises 13 residues. The CDR3: CASTSSVTDTQYF. The CDR3 DNA is TGCGCCAGTACCTCGAGCGTCACAGATACGCAGTATTTT.

This rearrangement joins TRBV6-1 to TRBJ2-5, with TRBD2 matching 7 bases. The J call may be faulty, since TRBJ2-7 better matches the DNA end. The CDR3 consists of 14 residues. Looked up from germline, CDR1 is MNHNS and CDR2 is SASEGT. The CDR3 region has the DNA TGTGCCACAGATCGGGCTAGCGGCCCCTACGAGCAGTACTTC. This sequence encodes CATDRASGPYEQYF.

The chain carries TRBV18 and TRBJ1-2; D perhaps matches TRBD1 (6 bases). Germline V lookup: CDR1 KGHSH, CDR2 LQKENI. V was pared by 5 bases and J by 0 bases, with 13 bases between. The CDR3 sequence is 15 residues long. The CDR3 DNA follows: TGTGCCAGCTCATTTGACAGGACAACTAACTATGGCTACACCTTC. Translated: CASSFDRTTNYGYTF.

This chain joins TRBV6-6 and TRBJ2-5, with D possibly being TRBD2 (5 bases). The V gene's germline CDR1 is MNHNY and CDR2 SVGAGI (reference sequence). Trimming left V 2 bases short and J 3 bases short, with 16 bases between. The CDR3 length is 16 residues. The CDR3 coding sequence is TGTGCCAGCAGTTACGTTCTAGTACTAGTAGAAGAGACCCAGTACTTC. As protein: CASSYVLVLVEETQYF.

The sample holds one count of this clone. The V call is TRBV12-2, the J call TRBJ1-1; the table names TRBD1, a call not compared with the DNA. TRBV12-2 is an annotated pseudogene. The CDR3 spans 18 residues. CDR3 in amino acids: CASRLALAPTGKNTEAFF. The CDR3 nucleotides read TGTGCAAGTCGCTTAGCCCTGGCCCCGACAGGGAAGAACACTGAAGCTTTCTTT.